Sequencing of this TCR beta chain was carried out in a study of T cells after yellow fever vaccination. The CDR3 runs to 14 residues. V lost 2 bases, J lost 5 bases, and 12 bases lay in between. This clonotype has ten or more counts. TCRdb reprocessed the 5' RACE reads with MiXCR, giving one entry per CDR3 protein. The sample lists roughly 240,000 distinct CDR3 sequences; more than 6.5% were seen once. This specimen consisted of CD4+ T cells sorted from PBMCs, obtained on the day of the yellow fever booster vaccination. The V gene is TRBV12-3 or TRBV12-4, the J gene TRBJ2-5; TRBD2 is a possible D gene (5 bases). This clonotype was sampled from a man aged 25-40 years who received the YFV17D yellow fever vaccine. The CDR3 DNA reads TGTGCCAGCAGTTTAAGTCGGGGAAGGGAGACCCAGTACTTC. This encodes CASSLSRGRETQYF.